A selection of T cell receptor beta chains follows, all from one sample in a study of cytomegalovirus exposure and HLA in healthy donors. Profiled with immunoSEQ multiplex PCR; TCRdb holds only in-frame clones, not every one. There are about 200,000 clones in the sample; approximately 70% occur only once, and 2.6% lies in the top ten. Sequenced material: PBMCs. These receptors were collected from a man in his forties or fifties in good health and CMV-seropositive. The CDR3 runs from the conserved cysteine through the conserved F or W. The D gene is left open where the match is weak. Clone size, where shown, is once, few, many, or a class for clones that have expanded.

V gene	clone size	D gene	J gene	CDR3 protein	CDR3 DNA
TRBV4-1	.	TRBD1	TRBJ2-7	CASSQAGQGASYEQYF	TGCGCCAGCAGCCAAGCGGGCCAGGGGGCCTCCTACGAGCAGTACTTC
TRBV5-6	once	TRBD1	TRBJ1-3	CASSSRSTGPGNTIYF	TGTGCCAGCAGCTCGAGATCGACAGGGCCGGGAAACACCATATATTTT
TRBV4-3	.	.	TRBJ2-1	CASSPTGLPYNEQFF	TGCGCCAGCAGCCCAACGGGACTTCCCTACAATGAGCAGTTCTTC
TRBV5-8	few	TRBD1	TRBJ1-5	CASSFGRGRQPQHF	TGTGCCAGCAGCTTTGGAAGGGGGCGTCAGCCCCAGCATTTT
TRBV4-2	.	.	TRBJ1-5	CASSQESHGGLQPQHF	TGTGCCAGCAGCCAAGAATCCCATGGAGGATTGCAGCCCCAGCATTTT
TRBV4-1	.	TRBD1	TRBJ1-4	CASSGRPGQGVATNEKLFF	TGCGCCAGCAGCGGCCGGCCGGGACAGGGGGTGGCTACTAATGAAAAACTGTTTTTT
TRBV5-5	.	TRBD2	TRBJ2-3	CASSPLGGGAADTQYF	TGTGCCAGCAGCCCCCTGGGCGGGGGGGCAGCAGATACGCAGTATTTT
TRBV6-5	.	.	TRBJ2-7	CASRRAHEQYF	TGTGCCAGCAGACGAGCCCACGAGCAGTACTTC
TRBV5-4	.	TRBD2	TRBJ2-3	CASRWSGGTDTQYF	TGTGCCAGCCGTTGGAGCGGGGGTACAGATACGCAGTATTTT
TRBV11-2	few	.	TRBJ1-1	CASSIRRDLNTEAFF	TGTGCCAGCAGCATAAGACGGGATTTGAACACTGAAGCTTTCTTT
TRBV7-8	once	.	TRBJ1-1	CASSPLRGGDTEAFF	TGTGCCAGCAGCCCACTTCGGGGGGGGGACACTGAAGCTTTCTTT
TRBV2	.	TRBD1	TRBJ2-2	CASSVQGAFTGELFF	TGTGCCAGCAGTGTACAGGGGGCATTTACCGGGGAGCTGTTTTTT
TRBV28	.	TRBD2	TRBJ2-7	CASSLPGGDSDEQYF	TGTGCCAGCAGTCTCCCGGGGGGGGACTCGGACGAGCAGTACTTC
TRBV29-1	.	.	TRBJ2-7	CSVASRGPSYEQYF	TGCAGCGTTGCGAGCAGGGGACCCTCCTACGAGCAGTACTTC
TRBV29-1	.	TRBD1	TRBJ1-2	CSVSGQGGNYGYTF	TGCAGCGTTTCCGGACAGGGGGGTAACTATGGCTACACCTTC
TRBV12-5	few	.	TRBJ1-2	CASASDSYGYTF	TGTGCTAGTGCCTCTGACAGCTATGGCTACACCTTC
TRBV5-1	.	TRBD1	TRBJ2-5	CASSLEDRVFETQYF	TGCGCCAGCAGCTTGGAAGACAGGGTTTTTGAAACCCAGTACTTC
TRBV5-6	.	.	TRBJ2-7	CASSQTEYEQYF	TGTGCCAGCAGCCAGACAGAGTACGAGCAGTACTTC
TRBV7-6	.	TRBD1	TRBJ2-2	CASRGNSRGSNTGELFF	TGTGCCAGCAGGGGGAATAGCAGGGGGTCGAACACCGGGGAGCTGTTTTTT
TRBV7-9	.	TRBD1	TRBJ2-7	CASSQAGTGWDEQYF	TGTGCCAGCAGCCAAGCCGGGACAGGGTGGGACGAGCAGTACTTC
TRBV6-5	.	TRBD1	TRBJ1-2	CASSEVPGQGGLTF	TGTGCCAGCAGTGAAGTCCCGGGACAGGGGGGGTTGACCTTC
TRBV5-4	.	.	TRBJ1-1	CASSSPPNTEAFF	TGTGCCAGCAGCTCCCCTCCGAACACTGAAGCTTTCTTT
TRBV11-2	.	.	TRBJ2-7	CASSPQGYEQYF	TGTGCCAGCAGCCCTCAGGGCTACGAGCAGTACTTC
TRBV15	.	TRBD1	TRBJ2-7	CATSRGQGRFLEQYF	TGTGCCACCAGCAGAGGACAGGGGAGATTTCTCGAGCAGTACTTC
TRBV18	.	.	TRBJ2-7	CASSLGTGAYEQYF	TGTGCCAGCTCCCTTGGGACGGGGGCCTACGAGCAGTACTTC
TRBV5-4	.	TRBD2	TRBJ2-6	CASTRAAGGNGANVLTF	TGTGCCAGCACCCGCGCCGCGGGGGGGAACGGGGCCAACGTCCTGACTTTC
TRBV19	.	TRBD1	TRBJ2-5	CASKDRVVETQYF	TGTGCCAGTAAGGACAGGGTGGTAGAGACCCAGTACTTC
TRBV9	.	TRBD1	TRBJ1-2	CASSVGQGNYGYTF	TGTGCCAGCAGCGTAGGACAGGGGAACTATGGCTACACCTTC
TRBV5-4	.	TRBD2	TRBJ2-7	CASSSSPGLAGYEQYF	TGTGCCAGCAGCTCCAGCCCGGGACTAGCGGGCTACGAGCAGTACTTC
TRBV27	.	TRBD1	TRBJ1-4	CASSMGQLYNEKLFF	TGTGCCAGCAGTATGGGACAGCTCTACAATGAAAAACTGTTTTTT
TRBV5-1	once	TRBD2	TRBJ2-5	CASSVTGLVETQYF	TGCGCCAGCAGCGTTACGGGACTAGTGGAGACCCAGTACTTC
TRBV5-5	.	.	TRBJ1-1	CASSLLSLPAFF	TGTGCCAGCAGCCTCCTTAGCCTACCAGCTTTCTTT
TRBV29-1	.	.	TRBJ2-3	CSVPSGGTTDTQYF	TGCAGCGTTCCCTCTGGGGGGACGACAGATACGCAGTATTTT
TRBV5-6	.	TRBD2	TRBJ2-1	CASGTGGRTFF	TGTGCCAGCGGCACCGGGGGGAGGACGTTCTTC
TRBV27	.	TRBD1	TRBJ2-2	CASSGQGYTGELFF	TGTGCCAGCAGTGGACAGGGGTACACCGGGGAGCTGTTTTTT
TRBV5-4	.	.	TRBJ2-1	CASSLGEIYNEQFF	TGTGCCAGCAGCTTGGGGGAGATCTACAATGAGCAGTTCTTC
TRBV2	.	TRBD2	TRBJ2-7	CASLAGVISYEQYF	TGTGCCAGCCTAGCGGGGGTCATCTCCTACGAGCAGTACTTC
TRBV2	.	TRBD1	TRBJ1-5	CAGSPGGINQPQHF	TGTGCCGGAAGCCCAGGGGGTATCAATCAGCCCCAGCATTTT
TRBV7-8	.	TRBD1	TRBJ1-2	CASSLETGGSGYTF	TGTGCCAGCAGCTTAGAAACAGGGGGATCTGGCTACACCTTC
TRBV5-6	.	.	TRBJ1-4	CASSLSKPSNEKLFF	TGTGCCAGCAGCTTGTCAAAACCCAGTAACGAAAAACTGTTTTTT
TRBV5-1	.	TRBD2	TRBJ2-7	CASSRGAGGPNEQYF	TGCGCCAGCTCCCGGGGAGCGGGGGGCCCCAACGAGCAGTACTTC
TRBV7-8	.	TRBD2	TRBJ2-3	CASSLAMAGGQVDTQYF	TGTGCCAGCAGCTTAGCGATGGCGGGGGGGCAGGTAGATACGCAGTATTTT
TRBV6-6	few	.	TRBJ1-6	CASSYNSSPLHF	TGTGCCAGCAGTTACAATAGCTCACCCCTCCACTTT
TRBV27	few	.	TRBJ1-4	CASSLRSASNEKLFF	TGTGCCAGCAGTTTAAGGTCAGCTAGTAATGAAAAACTGTTTTTT
TRBV2	.	TRBD2	TRBJ2-3	CASSGYGLAGGWADTQYF	TGTGCCAGCAGTGGTTACGGACTAGCGGGGGGTTGGGCAGATACGCAGTATTTT
TRBV5-1	few	TRBD1	TRBJ1-1	CASSLSRQGYTEAFF	TGCGCCAGCAGCTTGAGTCGACAGGGTTATACTGAAGCTTTCTTT
TRBV7-2	.	.	TRBJ1-3	CASRVPGTGPGNTIYF	TGTGCCAGCAGGGTTCCTGGCACAGGGCCTGGAAACACCATATATTTT
TRBV19	.	.	TRBJ2-1	CASSIVDSYNEQFF	TGTGCCAGTAGTATAGTTGACAGCTACAATGAGCAGTTCTTC
TRBV12-5	.	.	TRBJ1-1	CASGSTLSGRNTEAFF	TGTGCTAGTGGTTCAACCCTCTCGGGAAGGAACACTGAAGCTTTCTTT
TRBV10-3	.	TRBD2	TRBJ2-2	CAISEARRGGHLSNTGELFF	TGTGCCATCAGTGAGGCTCGACGGGGGGGGCACCTTTCGAACACCGGGGAGCTGTTTTTT
TRBV11-2	.	.	TRBJ1-1	CASSLITGEAFF	TGTGCCAGCAGCTTAATAACGGGTGAAGCTTTCTTT
TRBV11-2	few	.	TRBJ2-1	CASSPERVGEQFF	TGTGCCAGCAGTCCAGAGAGGGTAGGTGAGCAGTTCTTC